The T cell receptor beta chain under discussion was sequenced for a study of T cell responses to AZD1222 COVID-19 vaccine. General observations from the study: Increases in Spike-specific TCR breadth and depth were seen after two AZD1222 doses. Seropositivity was recorded at baseline in only a handful of AZD1222 recipients.

Comment on this clone: What it recognizes is unknown.

The protocol was immunoSEQ multiplex PCR, while the TCRdb copy is restricted to in-frame clones and leaves out a portion. The sample yields approximately 90,000 clones, 85% to 95% seen once. Trimming took 1 base from V and 2 from J, leaving 6 bases between them. The germline CDR1 and CDR2 sequences are MNHNS and SASEGT. This CDR3 region has 13 residues. The sequencing here drew on peripheral blood, taken on day 0 of AZD1222 vaccination. The TCR sequence derives from an adult in good health. This chain uses TRBV6-1 with TRBJ2-7; D unclear. In DNA form, the CDR3 reads TGTGCCAGCAGTGAAGAGACTGCCTACGAGCAGTACTTC. Protein: CASSEETAYEQYF.